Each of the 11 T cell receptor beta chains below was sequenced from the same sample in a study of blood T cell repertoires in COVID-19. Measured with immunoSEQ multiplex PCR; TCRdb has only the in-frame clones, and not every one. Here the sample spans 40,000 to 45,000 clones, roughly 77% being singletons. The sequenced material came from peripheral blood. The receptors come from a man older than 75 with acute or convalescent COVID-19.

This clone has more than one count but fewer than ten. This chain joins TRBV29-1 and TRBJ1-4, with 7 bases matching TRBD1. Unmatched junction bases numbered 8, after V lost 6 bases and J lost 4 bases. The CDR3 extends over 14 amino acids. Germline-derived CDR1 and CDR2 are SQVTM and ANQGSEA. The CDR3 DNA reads TGCAGCGTGGGGGTGACAGGGATTAATGAAAAACTGTTTTTT. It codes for CSVGVTGINEKLFF.

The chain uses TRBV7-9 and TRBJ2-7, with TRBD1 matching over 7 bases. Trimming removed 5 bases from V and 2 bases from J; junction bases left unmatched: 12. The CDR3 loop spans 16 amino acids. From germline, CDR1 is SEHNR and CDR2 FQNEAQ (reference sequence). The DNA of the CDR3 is TGTGCCAGCAGCCGCCTCAGGGGGACATCTACCTACGAGCAGTACTTC. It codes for CASSRLRGTSTYEQYF.

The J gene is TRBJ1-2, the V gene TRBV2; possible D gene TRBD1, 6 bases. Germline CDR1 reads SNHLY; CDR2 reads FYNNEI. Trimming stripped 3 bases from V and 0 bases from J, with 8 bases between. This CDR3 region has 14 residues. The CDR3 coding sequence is TGTGCCAGCAGTGAGGGGACAACTAACTATGGCTACACCTTC. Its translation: CASSEGTTNYGYTF.

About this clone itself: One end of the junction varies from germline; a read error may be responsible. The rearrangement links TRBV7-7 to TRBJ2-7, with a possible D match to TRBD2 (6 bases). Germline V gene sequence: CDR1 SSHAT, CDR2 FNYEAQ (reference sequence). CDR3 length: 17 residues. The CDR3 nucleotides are TGTGCTAGCAGCTTGGGTAATTGGGAGCGGGCCCCAAACGAGCAGTACTTC. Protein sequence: CASSLGNWERAPNEQYF.

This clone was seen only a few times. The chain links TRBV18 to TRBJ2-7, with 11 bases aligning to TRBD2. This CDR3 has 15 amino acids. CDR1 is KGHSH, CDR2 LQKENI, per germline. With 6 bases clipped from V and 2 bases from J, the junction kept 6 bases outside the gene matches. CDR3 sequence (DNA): TGTGCCAGCTCTCCGACTAGCGGGGACACCTACGAGCAGTACTTC. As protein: CASSPTSGDTYEQYF.

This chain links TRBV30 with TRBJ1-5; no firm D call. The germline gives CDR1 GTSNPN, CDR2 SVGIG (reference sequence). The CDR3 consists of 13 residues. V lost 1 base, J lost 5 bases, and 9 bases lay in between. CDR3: CAWSAGIDQPQHF. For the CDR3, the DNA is TGTGCCTGGAGTGCGGGGATAGATCAGCCCCAGCATTTT.

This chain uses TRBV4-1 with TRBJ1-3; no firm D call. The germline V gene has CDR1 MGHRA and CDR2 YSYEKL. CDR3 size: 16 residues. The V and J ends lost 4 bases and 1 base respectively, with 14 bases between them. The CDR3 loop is CASSPSTGRSGNTIYF. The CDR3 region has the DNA TGCGCCAGCAGCCCCTCGACGGGGAGGTCTGGAAACACCATATATTTT.

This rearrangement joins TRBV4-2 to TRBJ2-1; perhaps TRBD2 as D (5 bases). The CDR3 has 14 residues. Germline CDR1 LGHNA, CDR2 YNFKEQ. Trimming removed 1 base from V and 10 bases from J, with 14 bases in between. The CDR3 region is CASSQGTAVWEQFF. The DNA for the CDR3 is TGTGCCAGCAGCCAAGGGACTGCAGTGTGGGAGCAGTTCTTC.

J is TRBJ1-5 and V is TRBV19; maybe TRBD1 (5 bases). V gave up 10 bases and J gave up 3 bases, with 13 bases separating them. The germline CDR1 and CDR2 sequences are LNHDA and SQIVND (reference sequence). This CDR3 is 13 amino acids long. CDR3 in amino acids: CATSDNLNQPQHF. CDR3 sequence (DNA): TGTGCCACCTCGGACAACCTCAATCAGCCCCAGCATTTT. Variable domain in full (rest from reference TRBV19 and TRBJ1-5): DGGITQSPKYLFRKEGQNVTLSCEQNLNHDAMYWYRQDPGQGLRLIYYSQIVNDFQKGDIAEGYSVSREKKESFPLTVTSAQKNPTAFYLCATSDNLNQPQHFGDGTRLSIL.

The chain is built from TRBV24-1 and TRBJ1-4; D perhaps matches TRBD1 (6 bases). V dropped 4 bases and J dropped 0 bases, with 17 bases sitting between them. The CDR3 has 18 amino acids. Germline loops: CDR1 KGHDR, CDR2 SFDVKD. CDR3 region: CATSDLGGAEATNEKLFF. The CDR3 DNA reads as TGTGCCACCAGTGACCTGGGGGGGGCTGAGGCAACTAATGAAAAACTGTTTTTT.

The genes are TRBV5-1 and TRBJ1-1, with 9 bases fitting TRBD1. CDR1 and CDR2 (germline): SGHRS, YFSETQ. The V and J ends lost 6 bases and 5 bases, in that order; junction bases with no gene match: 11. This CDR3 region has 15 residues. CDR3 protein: CASNPNRGQGTEAFF. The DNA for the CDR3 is TGCGCCAGCAACCCCAACAGGGGGCAGGGGACTGAAGCTTTCTTT.